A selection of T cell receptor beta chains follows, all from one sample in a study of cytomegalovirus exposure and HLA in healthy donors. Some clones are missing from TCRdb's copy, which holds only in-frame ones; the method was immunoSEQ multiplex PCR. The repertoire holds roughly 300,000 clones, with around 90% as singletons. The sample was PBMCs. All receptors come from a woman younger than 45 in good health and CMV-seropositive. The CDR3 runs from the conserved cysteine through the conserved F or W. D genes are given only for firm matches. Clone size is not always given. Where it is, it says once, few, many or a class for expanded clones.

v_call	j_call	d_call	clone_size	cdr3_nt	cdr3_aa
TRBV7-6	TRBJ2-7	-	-	TGTGCCAGCAGCTTAGGAGACAGTTCCTACGAGCAGTACTTC	CASSLGDSSYEQYF
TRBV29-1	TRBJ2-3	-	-	TGCAGCGTTGATTGGGGGGTCACAGATACGCAGTATTTT	CSVDWGVTDTQYF
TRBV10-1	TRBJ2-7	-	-	TGCGCCAGCAGTAAGGGAGGGACAGCCTACGAGCAGTACTTC	CASSKGGTAYEQYF
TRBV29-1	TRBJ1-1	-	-	TGCAGCGCACTGGGAGGGAACACTGAAGCTTTCTTT	CSALGGNTEAFF
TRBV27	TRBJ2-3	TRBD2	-	TGTGCCAGCAGTTTATCCGCGGGGCTAGCGGGGGGCACAGATACGCAGTATTTT	CASSLSAGLAGGTDTQYF
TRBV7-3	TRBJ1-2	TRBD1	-	TGTGCCAGCAGCTTAACCCCCGACAGGGGGCTCGATGGCTACACCTTC	CASSLTPDRGLDGYTF
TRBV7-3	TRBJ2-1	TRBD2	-	TGTGCCAGCAGCTTAGGGGCGACTAGCGGGGGTACTGAGCAGTTCTTC	CASSLGATSGGTEQFF
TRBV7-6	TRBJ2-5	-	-	TGTGCCAGCAGCTTAGCGTCGGGGTTCCAAGAGACCCAGTACTTC	CASSLASGFQETQYF
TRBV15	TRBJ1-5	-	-	TGTGCCACCAGCCTCGGGGGATTCAATCAGCCCCAGCATTTT	CATSLGGFNQPQHF
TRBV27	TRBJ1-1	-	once	TGTGCCAGCAGTTACGGGCTGGGGAAATCCTCGAACACTGAAGCTTTCTTT	CASSYGLGKSSNTEAFF
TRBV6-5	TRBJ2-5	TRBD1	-	TGTGCCAGCAGTTTCCAACAGGGGGCGATGGAGACCCAGTACTTC	CASSFQQGAMETQYF
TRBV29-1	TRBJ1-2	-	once	TGCAGCGTTGAAGGGTCACAAACGGGTAACTATGGCTACACCTTC	CSVEGSQTGNYGYTF
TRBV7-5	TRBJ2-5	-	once	TGTGTCCCGTCCGGGGGGGGGAAGACCCAGTACTTC	CVPSGGGKTQYF
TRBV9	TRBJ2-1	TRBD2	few	TGTGCCAGCAGCTTTAACAGCGGGAGGACCAATGAGCAGTTCTTC	CASSFNSGRTNEQFF
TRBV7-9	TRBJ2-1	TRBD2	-	TGTGCCAGCAGCTTAGGGCTAGCGGGGGGCTATGAGCAGTTCTTC	CASSLGLAGGYEQFF
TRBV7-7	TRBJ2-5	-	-	TGTGCCAGCAGCTTAGGGTCAGGGTTGGAGACCCAGTACTTC	CASSLGSGLETQYF
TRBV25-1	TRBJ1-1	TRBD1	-	TGTGCCAGCAGTGATTACGGACAGGGCACTGAAGCTTTCTTT	CASSDYGQGTEAFF
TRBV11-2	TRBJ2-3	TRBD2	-	TGTGCCAGCAGCTTAGGGACTAGCGGGAGGATCACAGATACGCAGTATTTT	CASSLGTSGRITDTQYF
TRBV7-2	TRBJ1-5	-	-	TGTGCCAGCAGCTTGTCCGGGCGGGGGCAGCCCCAGCATTTT	CASSLSGRGQPQHF
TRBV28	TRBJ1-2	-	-	TGTCGGGCCGGGGGCTATAACTATGGCTACACCTTC	CRAGGYNYGYTF
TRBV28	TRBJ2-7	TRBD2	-	TGTGCCAGCAGTTTATCCGCCATCAGGACTAGCGGGAGGGCCTGGGAGCAGTACTTC	CASSLSAIRTSGRAWEQYF
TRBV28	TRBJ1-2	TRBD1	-	TGTGCCAGCAGTTTTTCGGGGACAGGGGGCTCGGGTGGCTACACCTTC	CASSFSGTGGSGGYTF
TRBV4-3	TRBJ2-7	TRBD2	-	TGCGCCAGCAGCCAAGCTGCTAGCGGATTATACGAGCAGTACTTC	CASSQAASGLYEQYF
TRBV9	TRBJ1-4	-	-	TGTGCCAGCAGCCCAAGGACAGCAAATAATGAAAAACTGTTTTTT	CASSPRTANNEKLFF
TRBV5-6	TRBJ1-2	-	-	TGTGCCAGCAGCTTGGCGTCGCAGGCGGGTGGCTACACCTTC	CASSLASQAGGYTF
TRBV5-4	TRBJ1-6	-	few	TGTGCCAGCAGCTTGGCGGCGTATAATTCACCCCTCCACTTT	CASSLAAYNSPLHF
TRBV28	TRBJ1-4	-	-	TGTGCCAGTCGGGGCTCCTTCGGTAATGAAAAACTGTTTTTT	CASRGSFGNEKLFF
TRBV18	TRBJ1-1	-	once	TGTGCCAGCTCACCACGGGGGGTGGCCATGAACACTGAAGCTTTCTTT	CASSPRGVAMNTEAFF
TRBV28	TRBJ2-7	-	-	TGTGCCAGCAGTTCCCCTAAGGGGTACCACGAGCAGTACTTC	CASSSPKGYHEQYF
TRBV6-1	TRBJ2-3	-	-	TGTGCCAGCAGTGTATGGGGGACAGATACGCAGTATTTT	CASSVWGTDTQYF
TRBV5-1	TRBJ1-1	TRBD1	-	TGCGCCAGCAGCCGAGGACAGGGGGCCACTGAAGCTTTCTTT	CASSRGQGATEAFF
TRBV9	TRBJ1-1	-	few	TGTGCCAGCAGCCCCGGGGACCCCGATGAAGCTTTCTTT	CASSPGDPDEAFF
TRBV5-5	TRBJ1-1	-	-	TGTGCCAGCAGCTTGGCCGTTGAGAGGAACACTGAAGCTTTCTTT	CASSLAVERNTEAFF
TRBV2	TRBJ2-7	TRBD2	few	TGTGCCAGCAGCCCGACTAGCCGAAACGAGCAGTACTTC	CASSPTSRNEQYF
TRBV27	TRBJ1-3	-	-	TGTGCCAGCAGTCCCCGGGGCTCTGGAAACACCATATATTTT	CASSPRGSGNTIYF
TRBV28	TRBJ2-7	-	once	TGTGCCAGCAGTTTGAGGGGTGCACCCTACGAGCAGTACTTC	CASSLRGAPYEQYF
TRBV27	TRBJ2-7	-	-	TGTGCCAGCAGTTTATTAGGCGAGCAGTACTTC	CASSLLGEQYF
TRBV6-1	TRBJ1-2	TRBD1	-	TGTGCCACCCAGGGGGGGATGAACTATGGCTACACCTTC	CATQGGMNYGYTF